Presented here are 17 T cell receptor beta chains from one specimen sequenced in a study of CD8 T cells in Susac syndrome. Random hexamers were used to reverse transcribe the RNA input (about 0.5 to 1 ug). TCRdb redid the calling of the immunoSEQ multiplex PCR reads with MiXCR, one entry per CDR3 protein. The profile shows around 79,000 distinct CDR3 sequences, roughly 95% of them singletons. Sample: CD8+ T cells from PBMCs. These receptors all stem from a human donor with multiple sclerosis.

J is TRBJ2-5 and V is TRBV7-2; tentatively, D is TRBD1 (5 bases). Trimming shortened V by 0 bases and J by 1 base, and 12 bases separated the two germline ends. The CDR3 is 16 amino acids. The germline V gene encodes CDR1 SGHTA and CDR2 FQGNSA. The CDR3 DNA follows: TGTGCCAGCAGCTTAGCGGCCCTCAGGGTCCAAGAGACCCAGTACTTC. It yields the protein CASSLAALRVQETQYF.

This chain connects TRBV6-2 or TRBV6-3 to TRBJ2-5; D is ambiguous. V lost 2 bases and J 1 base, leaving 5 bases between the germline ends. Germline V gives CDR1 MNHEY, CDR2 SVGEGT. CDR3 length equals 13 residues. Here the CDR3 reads CASSYASQETQYF. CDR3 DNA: TGTGCCAGCAGTTACGCCAGCCAAGAGACCCAGTACTTC.

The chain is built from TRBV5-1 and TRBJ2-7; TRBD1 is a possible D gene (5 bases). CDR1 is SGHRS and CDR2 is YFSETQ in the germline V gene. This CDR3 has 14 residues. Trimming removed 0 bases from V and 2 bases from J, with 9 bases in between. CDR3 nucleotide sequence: TGCGCCAGCAGCTTGGAAGGGGCTGCCTACGAGCAGTACTTC. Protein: CASSLEGAAYEQYF.

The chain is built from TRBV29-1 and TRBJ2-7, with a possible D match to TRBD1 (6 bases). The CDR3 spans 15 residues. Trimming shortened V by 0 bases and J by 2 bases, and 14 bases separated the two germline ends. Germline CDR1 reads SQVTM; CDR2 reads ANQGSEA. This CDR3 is CSVEDRQGKPYEQYF. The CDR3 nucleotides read TGCAGCGTTGAAGATCGTCAGGGGAAACCCTACGAGCAGTACTTC.

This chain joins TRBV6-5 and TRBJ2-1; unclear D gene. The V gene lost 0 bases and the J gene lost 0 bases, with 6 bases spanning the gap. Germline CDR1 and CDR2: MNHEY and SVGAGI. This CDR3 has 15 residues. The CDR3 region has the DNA TGTGCCAGCAGTTACTCAGTCTTCTCCTACAATGAGCAGTTCTTC. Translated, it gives CASSYSVFSYNEQFF.

CDR3 in amino acids: CSARDTIGSKSGEQYF. The CDR3, as DNA: TGCAGTGCTAGAGATACAATAGGTTCGAAATCGGGGGAGCAGTACTTC. V gene TRBV20-1 combines with J gene TRBJ2-7, with D possibly TRBD2 on 5 matching bases. CDR1 is DFQATT and CDR2 is SNEGSKA in the germline V gene (reference sequence). Trimming took off 0 bases at V and 7 bases at J, with 22 bases between the two ends. The CDR3 is 16 residues long.

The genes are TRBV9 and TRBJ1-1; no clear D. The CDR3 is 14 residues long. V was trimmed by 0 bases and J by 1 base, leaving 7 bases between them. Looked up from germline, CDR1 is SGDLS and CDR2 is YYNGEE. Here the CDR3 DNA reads TGTGCCAGCAGCGTAGGGGCAGAGAACACTGAAGCTTTCTTT. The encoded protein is CASSVGAENTEAFF.

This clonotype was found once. The CDR3 spells CASSEAGSSGGNQETQYF. As DNA, the CDR3 is TGTGCCAGCAGTGAAGCGGGGAGTAGCGGGGGGAACCAAGAGACCCAGTACTTC. The gene calls are TRBV2 and TRBJ2-5; 10 positions agree with TRBD2. V gave up 0 bases and J gave up 0 bases; unmatched junction bases: 7. Germline values: CDR1 SNHLY, CDR2 FYNNEI. The CDR3 contains 18 residues.

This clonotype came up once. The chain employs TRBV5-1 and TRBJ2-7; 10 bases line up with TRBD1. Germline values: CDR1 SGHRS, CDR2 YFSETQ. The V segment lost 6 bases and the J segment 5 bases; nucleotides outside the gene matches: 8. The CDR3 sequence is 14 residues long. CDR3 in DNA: TGCGCCAGCATCCCGGGACAGGGGAAAAACGAGCAGTACTTC. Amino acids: CASIPGQGKNEQYF.

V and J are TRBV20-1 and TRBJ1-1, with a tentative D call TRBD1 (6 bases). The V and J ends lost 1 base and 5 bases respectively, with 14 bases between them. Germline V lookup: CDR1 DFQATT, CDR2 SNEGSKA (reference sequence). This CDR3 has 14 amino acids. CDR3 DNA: TGCAGTGCTAGAGTCAGGGGAAATAGGACTGAAGCTTTCTTT. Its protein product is CSARVRGNRTEAFF.

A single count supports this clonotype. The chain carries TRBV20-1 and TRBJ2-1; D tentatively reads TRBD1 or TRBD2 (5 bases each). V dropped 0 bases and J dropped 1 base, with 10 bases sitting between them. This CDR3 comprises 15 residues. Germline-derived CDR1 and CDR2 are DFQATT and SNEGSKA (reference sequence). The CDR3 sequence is CSARDDGTSYNEQFF. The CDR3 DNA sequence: TGCAGTGCTAGAGATGATGGGACGTCCTACAATGAGCAGTTCTTC.

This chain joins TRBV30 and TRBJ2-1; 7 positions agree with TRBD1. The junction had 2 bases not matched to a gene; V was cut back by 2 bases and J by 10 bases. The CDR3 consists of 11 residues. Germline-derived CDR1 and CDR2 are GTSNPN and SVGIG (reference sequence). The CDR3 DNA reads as TGTGCCTGGAGTCCACAGGGGGAGCAGTTCTTC. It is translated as CAWSPQGEQFF.

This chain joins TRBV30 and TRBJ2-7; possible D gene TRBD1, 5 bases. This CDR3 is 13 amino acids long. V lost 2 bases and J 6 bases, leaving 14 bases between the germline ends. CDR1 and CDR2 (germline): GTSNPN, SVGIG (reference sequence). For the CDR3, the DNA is TGTGCCTGGAGTCGAACAGGAGTGAGCGAGCAGTACTTC. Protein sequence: CAWSRTGVSEQYF.

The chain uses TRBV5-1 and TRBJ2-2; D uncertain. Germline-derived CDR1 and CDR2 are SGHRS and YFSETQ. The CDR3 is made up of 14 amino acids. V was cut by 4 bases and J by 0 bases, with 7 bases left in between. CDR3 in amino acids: CASSHDANTGELFF. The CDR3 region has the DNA TGCGCCAGCAGCCATGACGCGAACACCGGGGAGCTGTTTTTT. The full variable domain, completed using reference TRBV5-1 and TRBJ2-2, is KAGVTQTPRYLIKTRGQQVTLSCSPISGHRSVSWYQQTPGQGLQFLFEYFSETQRNKGNFPGRFSGRQFSNSRSEMNVSTLELGDSALYLCASSHDANTGELFFGEGSRLTVL.

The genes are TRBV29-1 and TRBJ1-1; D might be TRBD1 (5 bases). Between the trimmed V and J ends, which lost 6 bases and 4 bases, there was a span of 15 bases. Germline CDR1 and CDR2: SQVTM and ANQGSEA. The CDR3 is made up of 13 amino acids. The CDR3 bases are TGCAGCGTCCTTTCCGGGGGGAGCACTGAAGCTTTCTTT. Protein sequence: CSVLSGGSTEAFF.

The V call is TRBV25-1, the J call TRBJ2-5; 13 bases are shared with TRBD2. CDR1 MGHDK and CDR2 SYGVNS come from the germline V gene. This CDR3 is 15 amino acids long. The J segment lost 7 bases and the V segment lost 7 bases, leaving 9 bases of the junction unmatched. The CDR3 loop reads CASTPGTSGAGTQYF. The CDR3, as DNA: TGTGCCAGCACCCCCGGGACTAGCGGGGCAGGGACCCAGTACTTC.

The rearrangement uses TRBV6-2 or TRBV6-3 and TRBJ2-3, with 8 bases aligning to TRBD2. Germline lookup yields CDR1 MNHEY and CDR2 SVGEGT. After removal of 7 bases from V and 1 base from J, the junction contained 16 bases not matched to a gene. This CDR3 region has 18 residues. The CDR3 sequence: CASTLRSWLTSGTDTQYF. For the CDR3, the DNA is TGTGCCAGCACCCTCAGGAGTTGGCTGACTAGCGGCACAGATACGCAGTATTTT.